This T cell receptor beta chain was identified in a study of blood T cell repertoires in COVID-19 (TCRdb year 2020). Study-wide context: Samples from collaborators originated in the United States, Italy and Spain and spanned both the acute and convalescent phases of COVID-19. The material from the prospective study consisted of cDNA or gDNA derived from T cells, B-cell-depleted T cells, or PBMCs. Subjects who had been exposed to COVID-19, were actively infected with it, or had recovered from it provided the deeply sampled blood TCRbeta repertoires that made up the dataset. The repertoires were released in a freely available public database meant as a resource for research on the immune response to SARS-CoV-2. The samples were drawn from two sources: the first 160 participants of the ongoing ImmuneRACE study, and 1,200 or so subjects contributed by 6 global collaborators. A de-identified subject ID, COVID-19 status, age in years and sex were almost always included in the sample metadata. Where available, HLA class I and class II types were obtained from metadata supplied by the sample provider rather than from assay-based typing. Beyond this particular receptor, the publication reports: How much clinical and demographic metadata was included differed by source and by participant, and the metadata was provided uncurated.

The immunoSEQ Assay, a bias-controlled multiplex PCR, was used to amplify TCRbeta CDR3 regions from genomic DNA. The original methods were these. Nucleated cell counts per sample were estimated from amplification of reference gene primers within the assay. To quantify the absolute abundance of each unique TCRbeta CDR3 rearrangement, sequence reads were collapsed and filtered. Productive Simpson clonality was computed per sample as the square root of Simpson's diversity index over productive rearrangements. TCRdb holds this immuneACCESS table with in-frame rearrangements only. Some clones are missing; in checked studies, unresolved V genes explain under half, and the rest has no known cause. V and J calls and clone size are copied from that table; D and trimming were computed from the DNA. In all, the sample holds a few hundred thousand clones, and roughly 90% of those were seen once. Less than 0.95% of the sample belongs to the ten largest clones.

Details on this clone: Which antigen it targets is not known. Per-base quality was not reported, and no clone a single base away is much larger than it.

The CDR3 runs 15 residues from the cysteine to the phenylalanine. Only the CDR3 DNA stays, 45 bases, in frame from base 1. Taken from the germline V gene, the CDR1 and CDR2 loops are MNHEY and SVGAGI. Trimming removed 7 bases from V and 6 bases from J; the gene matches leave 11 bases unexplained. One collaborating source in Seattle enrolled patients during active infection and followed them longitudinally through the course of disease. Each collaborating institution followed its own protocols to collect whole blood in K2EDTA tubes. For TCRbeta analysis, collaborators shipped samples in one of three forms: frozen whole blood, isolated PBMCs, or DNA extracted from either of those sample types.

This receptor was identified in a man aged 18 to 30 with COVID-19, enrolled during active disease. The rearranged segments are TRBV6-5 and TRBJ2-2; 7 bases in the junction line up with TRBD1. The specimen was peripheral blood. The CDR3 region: CASKDVSGGAGELFF. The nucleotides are TGTGCCAGCAAAGATGTATCAGGGGGAGCCGGGGAGCTGTTTTTT.